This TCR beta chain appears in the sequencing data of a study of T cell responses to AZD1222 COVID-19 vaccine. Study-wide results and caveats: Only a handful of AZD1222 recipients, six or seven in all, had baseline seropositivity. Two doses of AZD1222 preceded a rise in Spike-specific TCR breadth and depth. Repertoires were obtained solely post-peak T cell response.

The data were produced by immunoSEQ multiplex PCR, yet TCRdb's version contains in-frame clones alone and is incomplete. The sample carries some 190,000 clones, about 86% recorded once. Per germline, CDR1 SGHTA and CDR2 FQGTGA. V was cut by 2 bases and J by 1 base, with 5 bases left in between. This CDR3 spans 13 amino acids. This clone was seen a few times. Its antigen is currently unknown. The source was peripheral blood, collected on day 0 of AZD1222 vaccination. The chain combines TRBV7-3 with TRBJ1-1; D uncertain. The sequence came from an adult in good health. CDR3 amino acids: CASSLSANTEAFF. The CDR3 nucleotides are TGTGCCAGCAGCTTATCAGCGAACACTGAAGCTTTCTTT.